This T cell receptor (beta chain) was obtained from a study of cytotoxic CD8 clonotypes in ibrutinib-treated CLL (dated by TCRdb to the early 2020s). At the level of the whole study: In this cohort, over 14 patients were treatment-naive and roughly ten were relapsed/refractory, while around 18 had unmutated IGHV. All remission and progressive disease samples were collected while patients were still receiving ibrutinib. Responses were partial in approximately 24 patients and complete in 2; after median approximately 67 months follow-up, about 14 stayed in remission and roughly twelve progressed. Response samples were obtained after a median of approximately twelve months of treatment, with a range of about 6 to 40 months. Of the roughly 86 people in the trial, 26 had longitudinal samples available. Samples averaged approximately 240,000 productive templates and tens of thousands of productive rearrangements. Cryopreserved peripheral blood mononuclear cells were collected before treatment, at response, and at either disease progression or sustained remission.

Points the paper makes about the study in general: At baseline, clonality was higher than in age-matched healthy donors and showed a strong correlation with circulating CD8+ T-cell counts. Public clonotypes were rare and either shrank or stayed stable during treatment, and the rise in clonality at ibrutinib response reflected expansion of private clonotypes. Clonality rose at ibrutinib response, remained stable during sustained remission, and dropped back toward baseline at progression. Sampling times were not matched between sustained-remission and progressing patients, and lymph node repertoires were not studied.

V is reduced by 4 bases and J by 5 bases, leaving a spacing of 16 bases between them. Reading from cysteine to phenylalanine, the CDR3 counts 15 amino acids. Only the CDR3 DNA is retained, 45 bases long and in frame from the first base. CDR1 SGDLS and CDR2 YYNGEE were looked up in the germline V gene. This clone appeared once. It has no known antigen specificity. Base quality data are lacking; no much larger clone is found one base away. Per the publication, the time point label means: about eleven months on ibrutinib. Roughly 2.2 micrograms of genomic DNA were extracted from cryopreserved PBMCs for TCR beta library preparation. Longitudinal blood samples from CLL patients on ibrutinib monotherapy were analyzed using high-throughput TCR beta sequencing. The patients took part in an open-label, single-center phase 2 trial of ibrutinib monotherapy. A MiSeq instrument was used for deep resolution sequencing, which targeted depths ranging from 1 in 1 million up to 1 in 200,000 T cells, with coverage averaging 10x for each clonotype. TCR beta libraries were generated with the immunoSEQ hsTCRB Kit. The study's own analysis went as follows. The data were analyzed with ImmunoSEQ Analyzer and ImmunoSEQ Data Assistant, and V, D and J gene assignments followed IMGT definitions. Clonality, which ranges from 0 to 1, was calculated as one minus the normalized Shannon entropy of productive rearrangement frequencies. Only overrepresented clonotypes making up at least 0.05% of each patient's repertoire were included in the public clonotype analysis. Repertoires from 10 to 15 age-matched healthy donors in immuneACCESS were used as clonality controls. TCRdb retrieved this table from immuneACCESS and kept in-frame rearrangements only. Not all clones are present; in checked studies, unresolved V genes account for under half, and no reason is known for the remainder. That table furnishes V, J and clone size, whereas the DNA furnished D and trimming. Here the sample has about 160,000 clones; roughly 77% occur a single time. The ten top clones hold about 1.9% of the sample.

This TCR derives from a human donor with chronic lymphocytic leukemia. The starting material was PBMCs, obtained after 12 months of ibrutinib treatment. This chain joins TRBV9 to TRBJ2-1; no D segment can be confidently identified. The CDR3 region has the sequence CASSPTDQPDNEQFF. The base sequence is TGTGCCAGCAGCCCAACGGACCAGCCGGACAATGAGCAGTTCTTC.